Sequencing of this TCR beta chain was carried out in a study of T cell repertoires in cytomegalovirus infection. This clonotype appeared a few times. TCRdb processed the reads anew with MiXCR; each CDR3 protein has one entry. The sample records about 300,000 distinct CDR3 sequences, 9.6% being singletons. The CDR3 is 18 residues long. Germline CDR1 reads DFQATT; CDR2 reads SNEGSKA (reference sequence). Losses at the gene ends were 0 bases for V and 0 bases for J; bases not matched to a gene: 11. This chain joins TRBV20-1 and TRBJ1-1; 9 bases align to TRBD1. The sequencing input was PBMCs. The source is a human donor in good health (CMV status not recorded). Some clones in this sample may be carry-over from other donors' samples. The CDR3 nucleotides are TGCAGTGCTAGAGATCCTCGGACAGGGGCGACTATGAACACTGAAGCTTTCTTT. It codes for CSARDPRTGATMNTEAFF.